The source of this T cell receptor beta chain is a study of identical twins. Study conclusions and caveats: Potential partial confounding of zero-insertion analyses by invariant MAIT and iNKT cells was noted.

After template switching added a universal primer site, the resulting cDNA carried unique molecular identifiers. TCRdb re-called the 5' RACE reads with MiXCR, one entry per CDR3 protein. Of about 530,000 distinct CDR3 sequences in the sample, under 25% were seen once. This clonotype appeared a few times. Antigen: not known. The CDR3 has 16 amino acids. The V gene's germline CDR1 is MNHNS and CDR2 SASEGT. V shed 6 bases and J 9 bases; nucleotides not matched to a gene: 11. The same data also contributed to another study, on yellow fever vaccine responses in identical twins. From that study: Twins' vaccine T cell responses were reported to seem partly convergent and partly personalized.

The sample consisted of CD4+ T cells sorted from blood. The rearrangement joins TRBV6-1 to TRBJ2-1; 13 positions match TRBD2. The receptor comes from a woman under 30 in good health. CDR3 DNA: TGTGCCAGCAGCCGATCCGGACTAGCGGGAGTGGGTGAGCAGTTCTTC. Amino acid sequence: CASSRSGLAGVGEQFF.